This T cell receptor beta chain was obtained from a study of shared clonotypes between healthy human individuals. In the study overall: CD4 naive and CD4 memory each took three plates per donor, while CD8 naive took two and CD8 memory one. Findings and caveats of the study: The sole specimen, blood, was sampled, and tissue repertoires likely differ. A handful of donors had around 5% of their naive CD4 clonotypes in common.

Remarks on this clone: Its matching antigen is unknown.

The naive CD8 subset, CD45RO-negative cells positively selected for CCR7, excluded terminally differentiated effector memory CD45RA+ cells. CDR3 size: 16 residues. The V gene's germline CDR1 is KGHSH and CDR2 LQKENI. Clones were sequenced by immunoSEQ multiplex PCR, and TCRdb holds only the in-frame ones, with some missing. The table has millions of clones, roughly 94% seen once. The TCR comes from a man between 18 and 35 years old in good health. This chain links TRBV18 with TRBJ2-5; the D gene is possibly TRBD2 (5 bases). The assigned J gene may be wrong: the sequence end matches TRBJ2-7 better. Sequencing used naive CD8+ T cells sorted from blood. CDR3: CASSPNSGIVGYEQYF. The CDR3 DNA is TGTGCCAGCTCACCAAACTCCGGGATTGTTGGTTACGAGCAGTACTTC.